This T cell receptor beta chain is from a study of T-cell memory formation after mild COVID-19. This clonotype turned up a few times. The antigen remains unidentified. V trimming: 4 bases; J trimming: 7 bases; junction bases outside the gene matches: 9. CDR1 is MNHEY, CDR2 SVGAGI, per germline. This CDR3 has 14 residues. Constant-segment-primed 5'RACE gave TCR alpha and TCR beta cDNA libraries with sample barcodes and UMIs. TCRdb re-analysed the 5' RACE reads in MiXCR, keeping a single row per CDR3 protein. The sample includes around 500,000 distinct CDR3 sequences, over 15% of them seen just once. Study results and caveats: CD4/CD8 balance held among clones contracting day 15 to 85, and later expanders leaned CD4+. For second-wave clones that peaked at day 37, SARS-CoV-2 specificity went unverified. Largely, contracting CD4+ clones fell within CM and EM, and contracting CD8+ clones within EMRA.

The source of this sequence is an adult woman who had mild COVID-19 (a few samples of this study predate the infection). Cell type and time point are not known. The chain recombines TRBV6-5 with TRBJ1-1; 7 nucleotides match TRBD1. The sample comprised PBMCs or a T cell subset sorted from them (not recorded which). The CDR3, as DNA: TGTGCCAGCAGTTCCTCAGGGGGTTCGAGTGAAGCTTTCTTT. Translated, it gives CASSSSGGSSEAFF.